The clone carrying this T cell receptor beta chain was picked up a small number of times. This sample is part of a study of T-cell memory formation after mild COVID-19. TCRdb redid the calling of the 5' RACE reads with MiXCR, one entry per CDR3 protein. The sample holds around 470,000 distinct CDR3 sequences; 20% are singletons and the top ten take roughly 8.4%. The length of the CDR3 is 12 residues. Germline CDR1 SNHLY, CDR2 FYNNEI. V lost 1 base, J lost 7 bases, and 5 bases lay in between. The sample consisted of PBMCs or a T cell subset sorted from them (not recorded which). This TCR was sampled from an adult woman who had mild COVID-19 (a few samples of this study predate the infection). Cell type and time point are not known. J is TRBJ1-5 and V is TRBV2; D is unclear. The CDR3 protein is CASSEDQQPQHF. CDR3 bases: TGTGCCAGCAGTGAAGACCAACAGCCCCAGCATTTT.